One and the same sample provided the 2 T cell receptor beta chains below, sequenced in a study of shared clonotypes between healthy human individuals (dated by TCRdb to 2018 to 2021). The library relied on the immunoSEQ multiplex PCR assay. TCRdb obtained this table from immuneACCESS and retained in-frame rearrangements with V and J assigned. These tables miss some clones; where compared with another copy, unresolved V genes account for less than half of the shortfall, and the remainder is unexplained. This sample is represented by about 2.3 million clones; roughly 93% of them were singletons. About 0.39% of the sample rests with the top ten. Sequencing was carried out using naive CD4+ T cells from PBMCs. Per the publication, the cell subset or site label means: CD45RA+ positively selected. These receptors were obtained from a man younger than 35 in good health. Some clones in this sample may be carry-over from other donors' samples.

Concerning this clone itself: In the same sample, other DNA sequences code for this CDR3. V usage is TRBV20-1 and J usage is TRBJ2-7, with D possibly TRBD2 on 6 matching bases. The CDR3 covers 11 residues. CDR1 DFQATT and CDR2 SNEGSKA come from the germline V gene (reference sequence). V lost 3 bases, J lost 6 bases, and 9 bases lay in between. CDR3 sequence reads: CSASSGGEQYF. CDR3 bases: TGCAGTGCTAGTTCCGGGGGCGAGCAGTACTTC.

This clone came up a few times. The rearrangement links TRBV7-9 to TRBJ2-1, with 9 bases aligning to TRBD2. Germline loops: CDR1 SEHNR, CDR2 FQNEAQ (reference sequence). The CDR3 is made up of 15 amino acids. Losses at the gene ends were 5 bases for V and 6 bases for J; bases not matched to a gene: 8. In DNA, the CDR3 is TGTGCCAGCAGCGAAAGCGGGGGGCCTCGCAATGAGCAGTTCTTC. Encoded protein: CASSESGGPRNEQFF. The full variable domain, completed using reference TRBV7-9 and TRBJ2-1, is DTGVSQNPRHKITKRGQNVTFRCDPISEHNRLYWYRQTLGQGPEFLTYFQNEAQLEKSRLLSDRFSAERPKGSFSTLEIQRTEQGDSAMYLCASSESGGPRNEQFFGPGTRLTVL.